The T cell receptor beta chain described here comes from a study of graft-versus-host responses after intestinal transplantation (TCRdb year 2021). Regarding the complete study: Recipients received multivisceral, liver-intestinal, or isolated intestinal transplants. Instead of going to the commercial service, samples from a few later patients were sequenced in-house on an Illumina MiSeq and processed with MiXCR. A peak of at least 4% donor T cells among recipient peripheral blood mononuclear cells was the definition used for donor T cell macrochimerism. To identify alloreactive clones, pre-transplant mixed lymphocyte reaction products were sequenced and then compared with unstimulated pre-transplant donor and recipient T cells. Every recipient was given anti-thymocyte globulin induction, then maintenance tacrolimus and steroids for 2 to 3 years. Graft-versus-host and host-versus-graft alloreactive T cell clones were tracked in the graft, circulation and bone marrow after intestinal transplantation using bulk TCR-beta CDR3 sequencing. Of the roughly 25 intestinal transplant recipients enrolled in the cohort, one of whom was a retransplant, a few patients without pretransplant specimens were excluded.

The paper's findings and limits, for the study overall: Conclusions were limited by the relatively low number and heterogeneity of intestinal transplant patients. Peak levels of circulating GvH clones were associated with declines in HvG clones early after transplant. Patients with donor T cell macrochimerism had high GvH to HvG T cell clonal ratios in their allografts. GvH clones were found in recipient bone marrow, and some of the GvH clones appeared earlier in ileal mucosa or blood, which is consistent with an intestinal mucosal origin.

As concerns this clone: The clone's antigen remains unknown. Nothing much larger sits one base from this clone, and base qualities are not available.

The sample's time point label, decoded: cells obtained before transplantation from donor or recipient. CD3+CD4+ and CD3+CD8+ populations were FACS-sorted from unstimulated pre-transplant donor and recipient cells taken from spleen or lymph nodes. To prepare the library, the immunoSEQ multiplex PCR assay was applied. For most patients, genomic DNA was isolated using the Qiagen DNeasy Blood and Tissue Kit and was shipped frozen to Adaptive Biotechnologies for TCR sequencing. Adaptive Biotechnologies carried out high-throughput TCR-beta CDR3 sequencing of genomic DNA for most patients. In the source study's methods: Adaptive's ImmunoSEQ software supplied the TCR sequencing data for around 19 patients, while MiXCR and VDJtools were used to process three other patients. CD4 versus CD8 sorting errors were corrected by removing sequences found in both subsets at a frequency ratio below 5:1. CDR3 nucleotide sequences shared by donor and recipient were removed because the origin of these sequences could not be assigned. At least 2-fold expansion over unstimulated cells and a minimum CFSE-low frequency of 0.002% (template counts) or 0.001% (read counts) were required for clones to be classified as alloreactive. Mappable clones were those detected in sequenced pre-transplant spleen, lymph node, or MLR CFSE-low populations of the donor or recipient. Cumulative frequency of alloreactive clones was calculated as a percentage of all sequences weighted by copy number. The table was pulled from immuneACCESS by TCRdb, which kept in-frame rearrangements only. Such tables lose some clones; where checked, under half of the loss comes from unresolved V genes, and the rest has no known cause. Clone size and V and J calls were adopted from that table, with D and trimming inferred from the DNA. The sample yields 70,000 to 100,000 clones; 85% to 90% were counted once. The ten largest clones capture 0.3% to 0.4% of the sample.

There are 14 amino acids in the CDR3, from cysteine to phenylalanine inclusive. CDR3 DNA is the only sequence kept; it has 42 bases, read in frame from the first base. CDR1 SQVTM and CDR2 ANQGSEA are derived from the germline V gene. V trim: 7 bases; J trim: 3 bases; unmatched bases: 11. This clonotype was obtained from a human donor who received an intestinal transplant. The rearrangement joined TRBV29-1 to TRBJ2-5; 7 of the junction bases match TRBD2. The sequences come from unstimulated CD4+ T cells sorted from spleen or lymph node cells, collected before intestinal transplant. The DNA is TGCAGCGCTAGGAAGGGGAGGGCGAAAGAGACCCAGTACTTC. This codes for CSARKGRAKETQYF.